The rows below give T cell receptor beta chains drawn from one sample of a study of cytomegalovirus exposure and HLA in healthy donors. Generated by immunoSEQ multiplex PCR, the TCRdb table keeps only in-frame clones and is missing some. The table includes roughly 250,000 clones, about four fifths detected once. Sequenced input: PBMCs. The receptors stem from a girl aged 2 to 9 in good health and CMV-seronegative. CDR3s include the opening cysteine and the closing phenylalanine or tryptophan. A D gene is named only where the DNA matches it firmly. Part of the rows lack a size; the others show once, few, many or a class for expanded clones.

D,V,J,size,CDR3,DNA
NA,TRBV5-6,TRBJ1-3,NA,CASSFAGNTIYF,TGTGCCAGCAGCTTTGCGGGAAACACCATATATTTT
NA,TRBV19,TRBJ2-1,NA,CASSHDWSSSYNEQFF,TGTGCCAGTAGTCATGATTGGTCTAGCTCCTACAATGAGCAGTTCTTC
NA,TRBV6-5,TRBJ2-1,NA,CASSYSSNHNREQFF,TGTGCCAGCAGTTACTCTTCCAACCATAACAGAGAGCAGTTCTTC
TRBD1,TRBV19,TRBJ2-7,few,CATTGTGDSGAQYF,TGTGCCACAACCGGGACAGGGGACTCCGGCGCGCAGTACTTC
TRBD2,TRBV2,TRBJ2-1,NA,CASSVGLAWEQFF,TGTGCCAGCAGTGTCGGACTAGCGTGGGAGCAGTTCTTC
TRBD2,TRBV5-1,TRBJ2-7,NA,CASSPGTSASSYEQYF,TGCGCCAGCAGCCCGGGGACTAGCGCGAGCTCCTACGAGCAGTACTTC
NA,TRBV12-5,TRBJ1-2,NA,CASGLARDAHGYTF,TGTGCTAGTGGTTTGGCGCGGGACGCCCATGGCTACACCTTC
NA,TRBV15,TRBJ1-4,NA,CATSRATEEKLFF,TGTGCCACCAGCAGAGCTACCGAGGAAAAACTGTTTTTT
NA,TRBV6-5,TRBJ1-4,NA,CASSVDSFNRKLFF,TGTGCCAGCAGTGTGGACAGCTTTAACCGAAAACTGTTTTTT
NA,TRBV25-1,TRBJ1-1,NA,CASSEYEGTEAFF,TGTGCCAGCAGTGAATATGAGGGCACTGAAGCTTTCTTT
NA,TRBV13,TRBJ2-4,NA,CASSLGSGIQYF,TGTGCCAGCAGCTTAGGATCGGGCATTCAGTACTTC
NA,TRBV7-9,TRBJ1-1,NA,CASSLFYTEAFF,TGTGCCAGCAGCTTGTTCTACACTGAAGCTTTCTTT
NA,TRBV6-6,TRBJ2-1,NA,CASRRTGTLYNEQFF,TGTGCCAGCAGGCGCACCGGGACACTGTACAATGAGCAGTTCTTC